This T cell receptor (beta chain) was identified in a study of regulatory T cells in long-lasting Graves disease. Study-level points and caveats: Persistent patients had a count of shared public clonotypes (approximately 3,000) that exceeded that of new patients (roughly 1,000).

Concerning this clonotype: Its antigen is unidentified.

Documented time point: newly diagnosed GD, antithyroid drugs for less than 3 months. Preparation of the TCR library used RNA extracted from PBMCs. The CDR3 covers 12 residues. Germline values: CDR1 MGHDK, CDR2 SYGVNS. Trimming removed 1 base at V and 4 bases at J, with 4 bases between. Sequencing libraries for TCR beta were prepared with iRepertoire HTBI primers and Arm-PCR of CDR3 regions. One entry per CDR3 protein results from TCRdb running MiXCR on the multiplex PCR reads. The sample has roughly 420,000 distinct CDR3 sequences; about 14% are singletons. This TCR came from a female donor with Graves disease. The sequencing used peripheral blood mononuclear cells (PBMCs), collected at new diagnosis, from a patient treated with antithyroid drugs. This chain uses TRBV25-1 with TRBJ1-2; D is ambiguous. The CDR3 loop reads CASSESVYGYTF. In nucleotides, the CDR3 is TGTGCCAGCAGTGAATCAGTCTATGGCTACACCTTC.